The sequence of this T cell receptor beta chain was determined in a study of blood T cell repertoires in COVID-19. Study-wide background: PBMCs, B-cell-depleted T cells, or T cells were the source of the cDNA or gDNA that made up the material.

Germline V gene data show CDR1 as SGHTA and CDR2 as FQGNSA. V lost 6 bases to trimming and J lost 2 bases; unmatched junction nucleotides: 9. There are 15 residues in the CDR3. Here immunoSEQ multiplex PCR was the method, and the copy in TCRdb shows in-frame clones only, minus some. The sample lists approximately 30,000 clones, roughly 92% occurring once. This clonotype was sampled from a human donor in a cohort sampled during active COVID-19. The sample was peripheral blood. The rearrangement links TRBV7-2 to TRBJ2-5; 7 nucleotides line up with TRBD1. DNA of the CDR3: TGTGCCAGCAGTTTCCGACAGGGTGGGCAAGAGACCCAGTACTTC. Protein: CASSFRQGGQETQYF.